This is a list of T cell receptor beta chains from one sample in a study of Ad26.COV2.S vaccination and SARS-CoV-2 variants. Generated by immunoSEQ multiplex PCR, the TCRdb table keeps only in-frame clones and is missing some. The sample lists more than 250,000 clones, around 87% seen once, with about 3.1% in the top ten. This specimen consisted of peripheral blood, obtained in a trial of Ad26.COV2.S vaccine versus placebo. These TCRs come from a person between 18 and 60 years old who received the Ad26.COV2.S COVID-19 vaccine or a placebo. The CDR3 runs from the conserved cysteine through the conserved F or W. The order of the fields is D gene, J gene, V gene, clone size, CDR3 DNA, CDR3 protein. D genes are given only for firm matches. A row's size may be missing; if present it is once, few, many or a size class.

d_call: -
j_call: TRBJ1-1
v_call: TRBV4-2
clone_size: -
cdr3_nt: TGTGCCAGCAGCCAAGATCCGGGGTCCGGCAGGAGGAACACTGAAGCTTTCTTT
cdr3_aa: CASSQDPGSGRRNTEAFF

d_call: -
j_call: TRBJ1-6
v_call: TRBV30
clone_size: few
cdr3_nt: TGTGCCTGGAGTGTATCAACGGGTGTTCGTTCACCCCTCCACTTT
cdr3_aa: CAWSVSTGVRSPLHF

d_call: -
j_call: TRBJ2-7
v_call: TRBV30
clone_size: once
cdr3_nt: TGTGCCTGGAGTGTAATAGCGGACCTCTCCTACGAGCAGTACTTC
cdr3_aa: CAWSVIADLSYEQYF

d_call: TRBD2
j_call: TRBJ2-1
v_call: TRBV6-5
clone_size: -
cdr3_nt: TGTGCCAGCAGCAGACTAGCGGGCGCGAATGAGCAGTTCTTC
cdr3_aa: CASSRLAGANEQFF

d_call: TRBD1
j_call: TRBJ2-7
v_call: TRBV6-5
clone_size: -
cdr3_nt: TGTGCCACCGAGGGGGGGACAGGGGGCGACGAGCAGTACTTC
cdr3_aa: CATEGGTGGDEQYF

d_call: TRBD1
j_call: TRBJ1-1
v_call: TRBV12-5
clone_size: -
cdr3_nt: TGTGCTAGTGGTTTAGCCGTTAAGACAGGGGGAATGAACACTGAAGCTTTCTTT
cdr3_aa: CASGLAVKTGGMNTEAFF

d_call: -
j_call: TRBJ1-4
v_call: TRBV10-3
clone_size: -
cdr3_nt: TGTGCCATCAGGGCGTCGGGAGGACTAAATGAAAAACTGTTTTTT
cdr3_aa: CAIRASGGLNEKLFF

d_call: -
j_call: TRBJ2-1
v_call: TRBV13
clone_size: -
cdr3_nt: TGTGCCAGCAGCTTTCTAGGCCAGGGGAAGAATGAGCAGTTCTTC
cdr3_aa: CASSFLGQGKNEQFF

d_call: TRBD1
j_call: TRBJ2-3
v_call: TRBV6-5
clone_size: -
cdr3_nt: TGTGCCAGCAGTTATTTCAGGGGGACAGATACGCAGTATTTT
cdr3_aa: CASSYFRGTDTQYF

d_call: TRBD1
j_call: TRBJ1-2
v_call: TRBV7-9
clone_size: -
cdr3_nt: TGTGCCAGCAAAACAGGGGCCCACTATGGCTACACCTTC
cdr3_aa: CASKTGAHYGYTF

d_call: -
j_call: TRBJ2-4
v_call: TRBV4-2
clone_size: -
cdr3_nt: TGTGCCAGCAGCCAAGAGGGACTGGTAGCCAAAAACATTCAGTACTTC
cdr3_aa: CASSQEGLVAKNIQYF

d_call: TRBD2
j_call: TRBJ2-7
v_call: TRBV27
clone_size: -
cdr3_nt: TGTGCCAGCAGTTTACCAGGGACTAGCGGGGGTCCCTACGAGCAGTACTTC
cdr3_aa: CASSLPGTSGGPYEQYF

d_call: TRBD2
j_call: TRBJ2-7
v_call: TRBV3-1/TRBV3-2
clone_size: -
cdr3_nt: TGTGCCAGCAGCCATTACCGGGGGGAAGAGCAGTACTTC
cdr3_aa: CASSHYRGEEQYF

d_call: -
j_call: TRBJ1-5
v_call: TRBV12-1
clone_size: -
cdr3_nt: TGTGCCAGCAGGCAATTAACAGGGGCTGGGGCCATTGGGTCCAATCAGCCCCAGCATTTT
cdr3_aa: CASRQLTGAGAIGSNQPQHF

d_call: TRBD2
j_call: TRBJ2-5
v_call: TRBV6-2/TRBV6-3
clone_size: -
cdr3_nt: TGTGCCAGCAGTTACGGGTTGCGGGGGGGCCCAGAGACCCAGTACTTC
cdr3_aa: CASSYGLRGGPETQYF

d_call: TRBD1
j_call: TRBJ1-5
v_call: TRBV7-2
clone_size: once
cdr3_nt: TGTGCCAGCAGCTTGGACAGGGATAATCAGCCCCAGCATTTT
cdr3_aa: CASSLDRDNQPQHF

d_call: -
j_call: TRBJ1-2
v_call: TRBV9
clone_size: -
cdr3_nt: TGTGCCAGCAGCGTAGCCCCGGGCTATGGCTACACCTTC
cdr3_aa: CASSVAPGYGYTF

d_call: -
j_call: TRBJ2-7
v_call: TRBV3-1/TRBV3-2
clone_size: once
cdr3_nt: TGTGCCAGCAGCCAAGTCGGTGGGGAAGAGCAGTACTTC
cdr3_aa: CASSQVGGEEQYF

d_call: -
j_call: TRBJ1-1
v_call: TRBV5-5
clone_size: -
cdr3_nt: TGTGCCAGCAGCTTGTTTTTTACAGGAGAGAACACTGAAGCTTTCTTT
cdr3_aa: CASSLFFTGENTEAFF

d_call: -
j_call: TRBJ2-1
v_call: TRBV7-8
clone_size: -
cdr3_nt: TGTGCCAGCAGCGACGGGGGGCTTTTGTACAATGAGCAGTTCTTC
cdr3_aa: CASSDGGLLYNEQFF

d_call: -
j_call: TRBJ2-4
v_call: TRBV6-2/TRBV6-3
clone_size: -
cdr3_nt: TGTGCCAGCAGTTACAACCGAGGGTCCAAAAACATTCAGTACTTC
cdr3_aa: CASSYNRGSKNIQYF

d_call: -
j_call: TRBJ2-1
v_call: TRBV18
clone_size: -
cdr3_nt: TGTGCCAGCTCACCACCGTCCGACAATGAGCAGTTCTTC
cdr3_aa: CASSPPSDNEQFF

d_call: -
j_call: TRBJ2-7
v_call: TRBV3-1/TRBV3-2
clone_size: -
cdr3_nt: TGTGCCAGCAGCCGCGGGACATTTATCTACGAGCAGTACTTC
cdr3_aa: CASSRGTFIYEQYF

d_call: TRBD1
j_call: TRBJ1-1
v_call: TRBV7-2
clone_size: -
cdr3_nt: TGTGCCAGCAGCTCGGACAGGGGGAGTATCTTGGCTTTCTTT
cdr3_aa: CASSSDRGSILAFF

d_call: -
j_call: TRBJ2-7
v_call: TRBV3-1/TRBV3-2
clone_size: -
cdr3_nt: TGTGCCAGCAGCCTGACAGGAATCCCCTACGAGCAGTACTTC
cdr3_aa: CASSLTGIPYEQYF

d_call: -
j_call: TRBJ2-4
v_call: TRBV15
clone_size: once
cdr3_nt: TGTGCCACCAGCAGAGATCGAGGCATTCAGTACTTC
cdr3_aa: CATSRDRGIQYF

d_call: -
j_call: TRBJ2-2
v_call: TRBV29-1
clone_size: -
cdr3_nt: TGCAGCGTGCCGGCGCGGGGTTACGGGGAGCTGTTTTTT
cdr3_aa: CSVPARGYGELFF

d_call: -
j_call: TRBJ1-5
v_call: TRBV19
clone_size: few
cdr3_nt: TGTGCCACCAAAGGCGGCAATCAGCCCCAGCATTTT
cdr3_aa: CATKGGNQPQHF

d_call: -
j_call: TRBJ1-2
v_call: TRBV2
clone_size: -
cdr3_nt: TGTGCCAGCAGACTCGGAAACTATGGCTACACCTTC
cdr3_aa: CASRLGNYGYTF

d_call: TRBD2
j_call: TRBJ2-1
v_call: TRBV5-1
clone_size: -
cdr3_nt: TGCGCCAGCAGCTTGGTAGCTAGCGGCCCCCCCCCGGGGGGTTTCAATGAGCAGTTCTTC
cdr3_aa: CASSLVASGPPPGGFNEQFF

d_call: -
j_call: TRBJ2-1
v_call: TRBV7-9
clone_size: few
cdr3_nt: TGTGCCAGCAGCCCGGCCCGGGCCTTCAATGAGCAGTTCTTC
cdr3_aa: CASSPARAFNEQFF

d_call: -
j_call: TRBJ2-6
v_call: TRBV5-1
clone_size: -
cdr3_nt: TGCGCCAGCAGCTTGGTCGCCAGGGGACGAACTGGGGCCAACGTCCTGACTTTC
cdr3_aa: CASSLVARGRTGANVLTF

d_call: TRBD1
j_call: TRBJ1-6
v_call: TRBV5-1
clone_size: few
cdr3_nt: TGCGCCAGCAGCCGAGGGACAGTTTATAATTCACCCCTCCACTTT
cdr3_aa: CASSRGTVYNSPLHF

d_call: -
j_call: TRBJ1-1
v_call: TRBV29-1
clone_size: -
cdr3_nt: TGCAGCGTTGCTCATGCGAACACTGAAGCTTTCTTT
cdr3_aa: CSVAHANTEAFF

d_call: TRBD1
j_call: TRBJ1-2
v_call: TRBV30
clone_size: -
cdr3_nt: TGTGCCTGGACCGGGACAGGGCCTTATGGCTACACCTTC
cdr3_aa: CAWTGTGPYGYTF

d_call: TRBD1
j_call: TRBJ1-3
v_call: TRBV7-2
clone_size: -
cdr3_nt: TGTGCCAGCAGCCCTAACAGGGGACGAAACACCATATATTTT
cdr3_aa: CASSPNRGRNTIYF

d_call: TRBD1
j_call: TRBJ2-7
v_call: TRBV4-2
clone_size: -
cdr3_nt: TGTGCCAGCAGCCAGATCTCCGGGACAGTATCCTACGAGCAGTACTTC
cdr3_aa: CASSQISGTVSYEQYF

d_call: -
j_call: TRBJ2-1
v_call: TRBV5-1
clone_size: -
cdr3_nt: TGCGCCAGCAGCTTGGAGATAGACAATGAGCAGTTCTTC
cdr3_aa: CASSLEIDNEQFF

d_call: -
j_call: TRBJ2-7
v_call: TRBV6-6
clone_size: -
cdr3_nt: TGTGCCAGCAGTTACAGCTATTCCTACGAGCAGTACTTC
cdr3_aa: CASSYSYSYEQYF

d_call: TRBD1
j_call: TRBJ2-1
v_call: TRBV5-4
clone_size: -
cdr3_nt: TGTGCCAGCAGCTTAGGGGGACAGGGCTACAATGAGCAGTTCTTC
cdr3_aa: CASSLGGQGYNEQFF

d_call: -
j_call: TRBJ2-3
v_call: TRBV2
clone_size: -
cdr3_nt: TGTGCCAGCATTTCGACCGGGGATACGCAGTATTTT
cdr3_aa: CASISTGDTQYF

d_call: -
j_call: TRBJ1-1
v_call: TRBV18
clone_size: -
cdr3_nt: TGTGCCAGCTCTCTCCAACCCCCGGCGGAGAACACTGAAGCTTTCTTT
cdr3_aa: CASSLQPPAENTEAFF

d_call: -
j_call: TRBJ1-4
v_call: TRBV5-1
clone_size: -
cdr3_nt: TGCGCCAGCAGCTTGGGGTCAGGGGATGAAAAACTGTTTTTT
cdr3_aa: CASSLGSGDEKLFF

d_call: -
j_call: TRBJ1-6
v_call: TRBV4-2
clone_size: -
cdr3_nt: TGTGCCAGCAGCCAAGAGGACAGAAATTCACCCCTCCACTTT
cdr3_aa: CASSQEDRNSPLHF